The source of this TCR beta chain is a study of CD4 T cells in relation to SARS-CoV-2 and coronaviruses. Study summary: PBMCs were cultured with antigen for roughly 10 days before TCR beta sequencing. Negative control cultures got HIV-1 Nef peptides or no peptide.

V was trimmed by 0 bases and J by 0 bases, leaving 9 bases between them. The CDR3 runs 15 residues. The germline CDR1 and CDR2 sequences are SGHDT and YYEEEE. TCRdb's table, derived via immunoSEQ multiplex PCR, lists solely in-frame clones and lacks some. The data contain about 18,000 clones, approximately 80% of them singletons. Unexposed donor CD4+ T cells date from 2011-2018, before the COVID-19 pandemic. After approximately 10 days of culture, CD4+ T cells were isolated. Unexposed-donor CD4+ T cells were probed with SARS-CoV-2 S/N and four cold-coronavirus spikes, cells permitting. Fresh IL-2 medium replaced half the medium on days 3 and 7. This clone was counted between two and nine times. What it binds is unknown.

The clonotype was recovered from a human donor in good health. Material: CD4+ T cells from PBMCs, cultured in vitro. The V and J genes are TRBV5-6 and TRBJ1-1, with D perhaps matching TRBD1 (6 bases). CDR3 residues: CASSLGGHMNTEAFF. In DNA form, the CDR3 reads TGTGCCAGCAGCTTGGGGGGACACATGAACACTGAAGCTTTCTTT. Supplemented by reference TRBV5-6 and TRBJ1-1, the full variable domain reads DAGVTQSPTHLIKTRGQQVTLRCSPKSGHDTVSWYQQALGQGPQFIFQYYEEEERQRGNFPDRFSGHQFPNYSSELNVNALLLGDSALYLCASSLGGHMNTEAFFGQGTRLTVV.